The next 9 T cell receptor beta chains were all read from a single sample in a study of cytomegalovirus exposure and HLA in healthy donors. Primers for the PCR totalled 60 Vbeta and 13 Jbeta. This table comes from immunoSEQ multiplex PCR, and its TCRdb copy is limited to in-frame clones, with some not included. This sample has fewer than 150,000 clones; approximately 80% occur once, and the top ten carry approximately 0.24%. Sequences were obtained from PBMCs. These TCRs come from a man aged 45-65 years in good health and CMV-seronegative.

The rearrangement uses TRBV7-9 and TRBJ1-2; D remains unclear. Trimming removed 5 bases from V and 10 bases from J, with 17 bases in between. Germline CDR1 reads SEHNR; CDR2 reads FQNEAQ (reference sequence). This CDR3 is built from 13 residues. The CDR3 region is CASSLTPSNDYTF. The CDR3 DNA sequence: TGTGCCAGCAGCCTCACCCCCTCTAATGACTACACCTTC. The full variable domain, rest sourced from reference TRBV7-9 and TRBJ1-2, is DTGVSQNPRHKITKRGQNVTFRCDPISEHNRLYWYRQTLGQGPEFLTYFQNEAQLEKSRLLSDRFSAERPKGSFSTLEIQRTEQGDSAMYLCASSLTPSNDYTFGSGTRLTVV.

The chain couples TRBV6-6 to TRBJ2-3; maybe TRBD1 (5 bases). The germline gives CDR1 MNHNY, CDR2 SVGAGI (reference sequence). Trimming stripped 4 bases from V and 1 base from J, with 9 bases between. There are 14 residues in the CDR3. The CDR3 DNA sequence: TGTGCCAGCAGTTGGGCACAGGGCACAGATACGCAGTATTTT. This gives the protein CASSWAQGTDTQYF.

V usage is TRBV6-1 and J usage is TRBJ1-2; no clear D gene. CDR3 length: 17 residues. Germline lookup yields CDR1 MNHNS and CDR2 SASEGT. Trimming pared 0 bases from V and 8 bases from J, leaving 22 bases between. CDR3 residues: CASSEALRGGGTRGYTF. The CDR3 DNA reads TGTGCCAGCAGTGAAGCGCTTCGGGGAGGCGGCACCCGGGGCTACACCTTC.

The CDR3, as DNA: TGTGCCAGCAGACGGGCTGGGGCCAACGTCCTGACTTTC. It yields the protein CASRRAGANVLTF. The chain carries TRBV7-3 and TRBJ2-6; D call uncertain. This CDR3 spans 13 amino acids. With 6 bases removed from V and 2 bases from J, the gap between germline ends came to 5 bases. The germline V gene has CDR1 SGHTA and CDR2 FQGTGA.

This clone showed up just a few times. This sequence joins TRBV27 and TRBJ2-7; TRBD2 matches 7 bases. Germline assignment: CDR1 MNHEY and CDR2 SMNVEV (reference sequence). The CDR3 has 15 residues. The V segment lost 6 bases and the J segment 1 base; nucleotides outside the gene matches: 9. CDR3 DNA sequence: TGTGCCAGCAGAATCCCCACAGCGGGGTCCTACGAGCAGTACTTC. This translates into CASRIPTAGSYEQYF.

CDR3 sequence (DNA): TGCGCCAGCGGGCAGGGTGGAGCAATCACCGGGGAGCTGTTTTTT. It codes for CASGQGGAITGELFF. The chain has TRBV5-1 and TRBJ2-2, with D maybe TRBD1 (5 bases). This CDR3 has 15 residues. V was shortened by 7 bases and J by 4 bases, with 17 bases between the two germline ends. Germline assignment: CDR1 SGHRS and CDR2 YFSETQ.

This clone was counted a few times. V is TRBV19 and J is TRBJ2-1, with D unresolved. The CDR3 is 16 amino acids. Trimming removed 4 bases from V and 6 bases from J, with 19 bases in between. Germline V gene sequence: CDR1 LNHDA, CDR2 SQIVND (reference sequence). CDR3 in amino acids: CASSSQVSRLSNEQFF. The CDR3 DNA reads TGTGCCAGTAGTAGCCAGGTCTCACGGCTTAGCAATGAGCAGTTCTTC.

This clone was seen a few times. The CDR3 DNA is TGTGCCAGCAGTTTCGGGTCTTACTATGGCTACACCTTC. This encodes CASSFGSYYGYTF. The chain has TRBV28 and TRBJ1-2; D uncertain. The germline CDR1 and CDR2 sequences are MDHEN and SYDVKM. The CDR3 is 13 residues long. Between the trimmed V and J ends, which lost 3 bases and 3 bases, there was a span of 8 bases.

This clone occurred a few times. The chain has TRBV10-3 and TRBJ1-5; D not certain. CDR3 size: 15 residues. Germline CDR1 is ENHRY and CDR2 is SYGVKD. V was clipped by 2 bases and J by 1 base, with 9 bases between them. The DNA for the CDR3 is TGTGCCATCAGTGAGGACACGAAAAGCAATCAGCCCCAGCATTTT. Its protein is CAISEDTKSNQPQHF.